The entry below describes one TCR beta chain. At the DNA level, this CDR3 is encoded by other sequences in the same sample as well. The data belong to a study of technical replicates of blood from a few donors. The CDR3 contains 11 residues. The germline CDR1 and CDR2 sequences are DFQATT and SNEGSKA (reference sequence). V lost 3 bases, J lost 2 bases, and 5 bases lay in between. Produced via immunoSEQ multiplex PCR; TCRdb's table is partial and in-frame only. The table records about 82,000 clones, 90% to 95% of them present only once. This rearrangement joins TRBV20-1 to TRBJ2-7; the D is unclear. This receptor was identified in a human donor in good health. Material: T cells isolated from PBMCs. The CDR3 DNA sequence: TGCAGTGCTAGTTCTGCCTACGAGCAGTACTTC. Translation gives CSASSAYEQYF.